This TCR beta chain was observed in a study of tumor-infiltrating lymphocytes in primary liver carcinoma. CDR3 length equals 16 residues. Looked up from germline, CDR1 is DFQATT and CDR2 is SNEGSKA (reference sequence). Unmatched junction bases numbered 9, after V lost 0 bases and J lost 7 bases. The tissue used was unsorted bulk material of about 20-33 mg. RNA and DNA were co-extracted from it with the AllPrep DNA/RNA mini kit. This clonotype was recorded a few times. The researchers produced TCR beta cDNA from approximately 460 ng total RNA with a constant-region primer. TCR beta libraries came from three nested multiplex PCR rounds using slightly modified ARM-PCR. Two initial PCR rounds of around 10 cycles each paired TRBV1-TRBV30 forward primers with a C-beta reverse primer. TCRdb itself ran the multiplex PCR reads through MiXCR, one entry per CDR3 protein. Of tens of thousands of distinct CDR3 sequences in the sample, around 80% were seen once.

The receptor's source is a man aged 40-55 years with primary liver carcinoma and hepatitis B virus infection. Sequenced input: tumor-adjacent normal liver tissue. V is TRBV20-1 and J is TRBJ2-5, with 12 bases lining up with TRBD2. CDR3 bases: TGCAGTGCTAGAGATTTCGCTAGCGGGAGGGGTGGGACCCAGTACTTC. It yields the protein CSARDFASGRGGTQYF.